This TCR beta chain was sequenced during a study of shared clonotypes between healthy human individuals. Study-wide results and limits: Researchers found naive subsets generally carried larger estimated richness than memory subsets.

The data were produced by immunoSEQ multiplex PCR, yet TCRdb's version contains in-frame clones alone and is incomplete. This sample has roughly 2.5 million clones; approximately 90% occur once, and the top ten carry 0.13% to 0.15%. Trimming cost V 4 bases and J 2 bases; bases outside gene matches: 7. CDR1 and CDR2 from the germline V gene are SGHTA and FQGNSA. The CDR3 totals 15 residues. On this clone: What it recognizes is unknown. Other nucleotide sequences from this sample produce the same CDR3.

This clonotype was obtained from a man aged 18 to 29 in good health. The V call is TRBV7-2, the J call TRBJ2-7; 8 nucleotides align to TRBD2. The sequencing sample was made of naive CD4+ T cells sorted from blood. Subset indicated: CD45RA+ positively selected. The CDR3, as DNA: TGTGCCAGCAGCTCTGGACTAGCCAACACCTACGAGCAGTACTTC. This codes for CASSSGLANTYEQYF. The full variable domain, with the rest looked up from reference TRBV7-2 and TRBJ2-7, is GAGVSQSPSNKVTEKGKDVELRCDPISGHTALYWYRQSLGQGLEFLIYFQGNSAPDKSGLPSDRFSAERTGGSVSTLTIQRTQQEDSAVYLCASSSGLANTYEQYFGPGTRLTVT.